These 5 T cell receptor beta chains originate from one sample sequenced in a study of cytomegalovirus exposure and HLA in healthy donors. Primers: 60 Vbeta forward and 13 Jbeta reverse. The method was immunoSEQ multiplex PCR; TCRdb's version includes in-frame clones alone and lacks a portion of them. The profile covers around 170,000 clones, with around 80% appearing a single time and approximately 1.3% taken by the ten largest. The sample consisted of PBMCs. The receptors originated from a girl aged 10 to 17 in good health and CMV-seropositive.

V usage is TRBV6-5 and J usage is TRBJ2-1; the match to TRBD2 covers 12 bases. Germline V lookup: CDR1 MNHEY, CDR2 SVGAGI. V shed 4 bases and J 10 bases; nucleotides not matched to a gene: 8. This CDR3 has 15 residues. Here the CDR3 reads CASSSERLAGVEQFF. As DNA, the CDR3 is TGTGCCAGCAGTTCGGAGCGACTAGCGGGAGTCGAGCAGTTCTTC.

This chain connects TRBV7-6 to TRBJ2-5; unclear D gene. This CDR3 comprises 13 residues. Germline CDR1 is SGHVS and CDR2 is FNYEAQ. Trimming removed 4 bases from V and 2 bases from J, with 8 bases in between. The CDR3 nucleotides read TGTGCCAGCAGCTACCGGGTTCAAGAGACCCAGTACTTC. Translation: CASSYRVQETQYF.

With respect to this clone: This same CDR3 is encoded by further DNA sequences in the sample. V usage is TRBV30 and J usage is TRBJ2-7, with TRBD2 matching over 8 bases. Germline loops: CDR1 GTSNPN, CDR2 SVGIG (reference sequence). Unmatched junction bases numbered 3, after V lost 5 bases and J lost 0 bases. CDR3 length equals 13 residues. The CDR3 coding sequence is TGTGCCTGGGAGCGGGGGAGCTCCTACGAGCAGTACTTC. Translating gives CAWERGSSYEQYF.

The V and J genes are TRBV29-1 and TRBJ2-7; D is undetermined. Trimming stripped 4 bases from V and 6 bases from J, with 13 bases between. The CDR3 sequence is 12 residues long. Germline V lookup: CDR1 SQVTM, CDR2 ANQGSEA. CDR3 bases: TGCAGCGTTGTTGCCCGAAAGAGCGAGCAGTACTTC. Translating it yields CSVVARKSEQYF.

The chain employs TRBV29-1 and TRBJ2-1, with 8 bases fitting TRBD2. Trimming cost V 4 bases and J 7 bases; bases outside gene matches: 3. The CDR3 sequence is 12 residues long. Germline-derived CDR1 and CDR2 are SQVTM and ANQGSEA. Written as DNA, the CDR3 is TGCAGCGTTGCGGGACTAGAGAATGAGCAGTTCTTC. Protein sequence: CSVAGLENEQFF.